This entry features one TCR beta chain sequence. The record originates from a study of OX40 agonist ivuxolimab in advanced cancers. About the study: An agonistic anti-OX40 (CD134) antibody, ivuxolimab, was used to treat the patients.

TCRdb's table, derived via immunoSEQ multiplex PCR, lists solely in-frame clones and lacks some. Here the sample spans about 49,000 clones, around 84% being singletons. The CDR3 covers 14 residues. V shed 2 bases and J shed 1 base, with 8 bases lying between them. Germline CDR1 is MNHEY and CDR2 is SVGAGI. The chain joins TRBV6-5 to TRBJ1-1, with D uncertain. The sample was CD4+ or CD8+ T cells sorted from blood, taken in a trial of the OX40 agonist ivuxolimab. The source is an adult with an advanced solid tumor such as melanoma, head and neck, liver or kidney cancer. CDR3 nucleotide sequence: TGTGCCAGCAGTTACCGGCAAGCGAACACTGAAGCTTTCTTT. It is translated as CASSYRQANTEAFF.